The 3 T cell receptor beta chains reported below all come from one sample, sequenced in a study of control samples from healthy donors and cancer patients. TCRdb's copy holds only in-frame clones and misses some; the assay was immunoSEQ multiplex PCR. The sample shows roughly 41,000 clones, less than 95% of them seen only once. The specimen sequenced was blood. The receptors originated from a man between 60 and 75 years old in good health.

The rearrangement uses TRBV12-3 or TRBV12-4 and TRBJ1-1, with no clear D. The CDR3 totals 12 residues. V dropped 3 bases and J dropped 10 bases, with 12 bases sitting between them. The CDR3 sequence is CASSFVLEGAFF. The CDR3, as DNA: TGTGCCAGCAGTTTTGTCTTAGAGGGAGCTTTCTTT.

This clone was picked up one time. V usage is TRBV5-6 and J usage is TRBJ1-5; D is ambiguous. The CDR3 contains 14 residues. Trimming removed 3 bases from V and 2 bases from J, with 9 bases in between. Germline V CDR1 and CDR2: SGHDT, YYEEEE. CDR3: CASSSTGGNQPQHF. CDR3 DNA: TGTGCCAGCAGCTCGACTGGAGGCAATCAGCCCCAGCATTTT.

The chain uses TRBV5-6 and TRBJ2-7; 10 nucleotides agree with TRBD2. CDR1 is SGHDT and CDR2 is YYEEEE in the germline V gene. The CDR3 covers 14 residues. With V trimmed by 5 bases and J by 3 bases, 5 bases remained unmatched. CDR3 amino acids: CASRAGLAYYEQYF. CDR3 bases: TGTGCCAGCAGGGCGGGACTAGCGTACTACGAGCAGTACTTC.